The sequence of this T cell receptor (beta chain) was determined in a study of Ad26.COV2.S vaccination and SARS-CoV-2 variants. Study-wide context: By the intramuscular route, Ad26.COV2.S was given once, or twice 56 days apart.

Turning to this clone: Its target is unknown.

The germline V and J ends were trimmed by 1 base and 4 bases, with 6 bases remaining between them. Germline V lookup: CDR1 SGHTA, CDR2 FQGTGA. The CDR3 covers 13 residues. The sample's treatment: about 20 received Ad26.COV2.S at low or high dose, single or two shots; roughly 5 received placebo; per-sample allocation not given. Day 63 following the first vaccine or placebo injection was when the samples were taken. Regarding the study as a whole: The study found similar non-spike TCR breadth in vaccine and placebo recipients.

Clones were read by immunoSEQ multiplex PCR, and TCRdb kept only the in-frame ones, dropping some. The sample has a few hundred thousand clones; around 90% are singletons. The chain employs TRBV7-3 and TRBJ2-3; D uncertain. The sequence came from a person aged 18 to 59 who received the Ad26.COV2.S COVID-19 vaccine or a placebo. Sequencing used peripheral blood, obtained in a trial of Ad26.COV2.S vaccine versus placebo. CDR3 residues: CASSLMSADTQYF. The CDR3 DNA is TGTGCCAGCAGCTTAATGTCGGCAGATACGCAGTATTTT. Looking up the rest from reference TRBV7-3 and TRBJ2-3 gives the full variable domain: GAGVSQTPSNKVTEKGKYVELRCDPISGHTALYWYRQSLGQGPEFLIYFQGTGAADDSGLPNDRFFAVRPEGSVSTLKIQRTERGDSAVYLCASSLMSADTQYFGPGTRLTVL.